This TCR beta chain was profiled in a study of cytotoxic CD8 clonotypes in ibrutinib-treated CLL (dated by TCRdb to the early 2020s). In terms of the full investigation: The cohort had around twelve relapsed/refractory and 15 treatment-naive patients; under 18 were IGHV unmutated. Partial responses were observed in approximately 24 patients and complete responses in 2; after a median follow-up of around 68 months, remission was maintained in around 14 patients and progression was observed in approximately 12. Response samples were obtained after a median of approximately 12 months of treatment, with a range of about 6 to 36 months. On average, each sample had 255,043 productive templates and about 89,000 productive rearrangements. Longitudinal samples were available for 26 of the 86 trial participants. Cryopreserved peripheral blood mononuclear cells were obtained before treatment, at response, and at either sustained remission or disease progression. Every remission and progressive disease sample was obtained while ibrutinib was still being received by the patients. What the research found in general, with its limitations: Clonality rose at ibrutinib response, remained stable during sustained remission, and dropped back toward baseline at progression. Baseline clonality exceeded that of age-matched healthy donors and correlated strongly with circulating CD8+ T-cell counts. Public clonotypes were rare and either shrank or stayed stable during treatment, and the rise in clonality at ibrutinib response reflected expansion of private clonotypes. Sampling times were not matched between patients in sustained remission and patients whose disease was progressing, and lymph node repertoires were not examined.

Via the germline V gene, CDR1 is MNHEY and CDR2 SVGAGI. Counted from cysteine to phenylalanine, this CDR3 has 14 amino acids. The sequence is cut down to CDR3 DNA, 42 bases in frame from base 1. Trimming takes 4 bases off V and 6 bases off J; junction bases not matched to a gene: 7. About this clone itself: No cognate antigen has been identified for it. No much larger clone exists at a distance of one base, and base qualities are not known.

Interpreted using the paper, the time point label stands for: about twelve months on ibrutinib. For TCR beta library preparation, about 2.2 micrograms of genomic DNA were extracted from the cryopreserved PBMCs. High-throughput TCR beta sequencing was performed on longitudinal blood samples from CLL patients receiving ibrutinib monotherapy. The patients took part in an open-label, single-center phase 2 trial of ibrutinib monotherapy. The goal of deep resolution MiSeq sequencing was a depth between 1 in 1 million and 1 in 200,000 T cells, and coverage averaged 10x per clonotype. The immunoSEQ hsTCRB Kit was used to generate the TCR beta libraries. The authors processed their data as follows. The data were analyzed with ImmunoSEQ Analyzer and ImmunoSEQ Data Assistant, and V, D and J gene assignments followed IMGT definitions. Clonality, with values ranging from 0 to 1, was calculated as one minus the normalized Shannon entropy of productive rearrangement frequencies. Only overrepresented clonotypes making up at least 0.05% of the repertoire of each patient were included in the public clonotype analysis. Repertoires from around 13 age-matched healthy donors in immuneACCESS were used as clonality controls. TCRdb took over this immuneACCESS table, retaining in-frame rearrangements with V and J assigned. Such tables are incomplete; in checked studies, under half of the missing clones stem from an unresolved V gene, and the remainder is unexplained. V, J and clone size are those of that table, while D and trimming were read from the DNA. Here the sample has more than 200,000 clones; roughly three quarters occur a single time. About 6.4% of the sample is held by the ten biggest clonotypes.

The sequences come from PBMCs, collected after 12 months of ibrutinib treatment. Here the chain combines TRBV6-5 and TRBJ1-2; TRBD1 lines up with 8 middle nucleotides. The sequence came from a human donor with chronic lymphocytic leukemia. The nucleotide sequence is TGTGCCAGCAGTTTCTCCGGACAGGGCCATGGCTACACCTTC. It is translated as CASSFSGQGHGYTF.